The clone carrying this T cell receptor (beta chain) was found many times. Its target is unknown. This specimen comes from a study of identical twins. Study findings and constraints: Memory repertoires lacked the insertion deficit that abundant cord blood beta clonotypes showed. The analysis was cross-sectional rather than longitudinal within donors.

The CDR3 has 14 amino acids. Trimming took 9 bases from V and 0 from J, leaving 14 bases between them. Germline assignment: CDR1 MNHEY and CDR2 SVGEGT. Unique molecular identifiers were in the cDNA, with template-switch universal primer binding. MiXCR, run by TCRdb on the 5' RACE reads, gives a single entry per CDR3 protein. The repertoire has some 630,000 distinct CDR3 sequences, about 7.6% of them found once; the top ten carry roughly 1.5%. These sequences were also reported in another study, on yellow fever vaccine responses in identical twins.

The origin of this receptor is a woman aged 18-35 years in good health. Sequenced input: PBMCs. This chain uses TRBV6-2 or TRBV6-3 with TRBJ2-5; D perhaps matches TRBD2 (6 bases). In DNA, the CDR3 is TGTGCCAGTTGGGACTCACAATACCAAGAGACCCAGTACTTC. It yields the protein CASWDSQYQETQYF.